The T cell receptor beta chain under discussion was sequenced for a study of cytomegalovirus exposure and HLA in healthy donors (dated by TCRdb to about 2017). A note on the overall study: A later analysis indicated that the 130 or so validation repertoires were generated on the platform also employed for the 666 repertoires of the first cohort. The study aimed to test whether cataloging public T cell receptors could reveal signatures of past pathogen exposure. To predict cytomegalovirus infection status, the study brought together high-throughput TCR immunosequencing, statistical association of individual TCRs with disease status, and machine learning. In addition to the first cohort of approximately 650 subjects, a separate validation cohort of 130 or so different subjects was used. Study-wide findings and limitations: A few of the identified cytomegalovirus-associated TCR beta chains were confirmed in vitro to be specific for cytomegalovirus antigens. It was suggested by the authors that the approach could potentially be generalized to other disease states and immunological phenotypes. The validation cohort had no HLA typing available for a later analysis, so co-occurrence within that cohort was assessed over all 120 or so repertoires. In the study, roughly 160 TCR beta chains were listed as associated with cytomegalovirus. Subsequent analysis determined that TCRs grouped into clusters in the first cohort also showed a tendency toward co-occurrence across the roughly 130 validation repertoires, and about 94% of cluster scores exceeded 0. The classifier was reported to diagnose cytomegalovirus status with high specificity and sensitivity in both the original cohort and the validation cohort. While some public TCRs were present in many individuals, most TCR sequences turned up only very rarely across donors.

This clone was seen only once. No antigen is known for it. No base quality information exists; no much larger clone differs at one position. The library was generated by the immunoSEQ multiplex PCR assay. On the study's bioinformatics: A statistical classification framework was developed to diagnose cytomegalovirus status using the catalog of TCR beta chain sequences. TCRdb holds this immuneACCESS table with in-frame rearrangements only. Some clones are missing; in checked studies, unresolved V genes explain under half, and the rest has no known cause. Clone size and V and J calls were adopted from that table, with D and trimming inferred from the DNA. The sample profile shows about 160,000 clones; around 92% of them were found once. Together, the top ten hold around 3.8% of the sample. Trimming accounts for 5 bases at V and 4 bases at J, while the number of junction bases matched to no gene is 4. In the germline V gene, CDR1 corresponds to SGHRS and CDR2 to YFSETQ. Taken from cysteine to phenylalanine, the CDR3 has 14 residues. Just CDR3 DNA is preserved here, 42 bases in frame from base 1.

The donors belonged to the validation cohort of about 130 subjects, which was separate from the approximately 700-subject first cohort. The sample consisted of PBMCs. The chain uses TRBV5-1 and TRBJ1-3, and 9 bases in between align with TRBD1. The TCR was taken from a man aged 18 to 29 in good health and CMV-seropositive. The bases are TGCGCCAGCAGACAGGGGGCCTCAGGAAACACCATATATTTT. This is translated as CASRQGASGNTIYF.